The 27 T cell receptor beta chains given below trace back to one sample, sequenced in a study of control samples from healthy donors and cancer patients. Measured with immunoSEQ multiplex PCR; TCRdb has only the in-frame clones, and not every one. Here the sample spans 120,000 or so clones, 87% being singletons. Sequencing used blood. The receptors were gathered from a man aged 55 to 70 in good health.

The count of this clone is one. The V call is TRBV5-1, the J call TRBJ2-7, with 8 bases that match TRBD1. This CDR3 is 13 amino acids long. Germline CDR1 SGHRS, CDR2 YFSETQ. V gave up 4 bases and J gave up 3 bases; unmatched junction bases: 3. In nucleotides, the CDR3 is TGCGCCAGCAGCCCACAGGGGGTCTACGAGCAGTACTTC. Protein product: CASSPQGVYEQYF.

The J gene is TRBJ1-6, the V gene TRBV5-1; 7 nucleotides line up with TRBD1. Trimming removed 5 bases from V and 9 bases from J; junction bases left unmatched: 8. CDR3 length: 14 amino acids. Germline assignment: CDR1 SGHRS and CDR2 YFSETQ. CDR3 region: CASSPDRAGSPLHF. CDR3 DNA sequence: TGCGCCAGCAGTCCCGACAGGGCTGGTTCACCCCTCCACTTT.

The chain links TRBV6-5 to TRBJ1-1; D call uncertain. This CDR3 region has 14 residues. Trimming pared 6 bases from V and 5 bases from J, leaving 16 bases between. Germline values: CDR1 MNHEY, CDR2 SVGAGI. CDR3 in amino acids: CASSLTAVGTEAFF. The CDR3 DNA is TGTGCCAGCAGCCTGACGGCGGTGGGGACTGAAGCTTTCTTT.

The V gene is TRBV28, the J gene TRBJ1-1, with D unresolved. Germline lookup yields CDR1 MDHEN and CDR2 SYDVKM. Trimming shortened V by 3 bases and J by 11 bases, and 13 bases separated the two germline ends. This CDR3 comprises 12 residues. CDR3 sequence (DNA): TGTGCCAGCAGTTTTACGAGGGAGCGGGCTTTCTTT. Translated: CASSFTRERAFF. The full variable domain, in which reference TRBV28 and TRBJ1-1 provide the parts outside the CDR3, is DVKVTQSSRYLVKRTGEKVFLECVQDMDHENMFWYRQDPGLGLRLIYFSYDVKMKEKGDIPEGYSVSREKKERFSLILESASTNQTSMYLCASSFTRERAFFGQGTRLTVV.

The chain has TRBV19 and TRBJ2-3, with D tentatively TRBD2 (6 bases). This CDR3 has 14 residues. Trimming removed 7 bases at V and 4 bases at J, with 15 bases between. The V gene's germline CDR1 is LNHDA and CDR2 SQIVND (reference sequence). The CDR3 nucleotides are TGTGCCAGTAATCCGGGAGCAGGCGCAGATACGCAGTATTTT. Residues: CASNPGAGADTQYF. The full variable domain, with the rest looked up from reference TRBV19 and TRBJ2-3, is DGGITQSPKYLFRKEGQNVTLSCEQNLNHDAMYWYRQDPGQGLRLIYYSQIVNDFQKGDIAEGYSVSREKKESFPLTVTSAQKNPTAFYLCASNPGAGADTQYFGPGTRLTVL.

This clone was observed once. The chain employs TRBV5-1 and TRBJ1-2; D may be TRBD1 (5 bases). The CDR3 covers 14 residues. Trimming pared 7 bases from V and 4 bases from J, leaving 17 bases between. Germline V gene sequence: CDR1 SGHRS, CDR2 YFSETQ. DNA of the CDR3: TGCGCCAGCGGAAAGGAGGGGCGACCCTATGGCTACACCTTC. This sequence encodes CASGKEGRPYGYTF.

In its sample, this clone was seen once. This sequence joins TRBV5-1 and TRBJ2-4, with D perhaps TRBD2 (5 bases). The V gene lost 4 bases and the J gene lost 0 bases, with 17 bases spanning the gap. Germline loops: CDR1 SGHRS, CDR2 YFSETQ. The CDR3 contains 17 residues. CDR3 sequence (DNA): TGCGCCAGCAGCAAAAGCGGCCCCGTCGAAGCCAAAAACATTCAGTACTTC. This encodes CASSKSGPVEAKNIQYF.

The V call is TRBV5-1, the J call TRBJ1-3; the D gene is possibly TRBD1 (6 bases). V was trimmed by 8 bases and J by 0 bases, leaving 15 bases between them. This CDR3 contains 15 residues. Germline lookup yields CDR1 SGHRS and CDR2 YFSETQ. The CDR3 is CASSRTEPSGNTIYF. CDR3 bases: TGCGCCAGTTCTCGGACAGAACCCTCTGGAAACACCATATATTTT.

This clone was seen only once. V gene TRBV5-6 combines with J gene TRBJ2-5; 13 bases line up with TRBD2. CDR3 length: 18 amino acids. V was pared by 6 bases and J by 4 bases, with 15 bases of the junction left unmatched. CDR1 is SGHDT and CDR2 is YYEEEE in the germline V gene. The CDR3 here is CASNHAPLAGGRGETQYF. Written as DNA, the CDR3 is TGTGCCAGCAACCACGCCCCACTAGCGGGGGGGCGTGGAGAGACCCAGTACTTC.

V is TRBV28 and J is TRBJ1-5; 9 nucleotides align to TRBD1. J lost 7 bases, V lost 5 bases, and 9 bases had no gene match. Germline lookup yields CDR1 MDHEN and CDR2 SYDVKM. CDR3 length: 15 residues. DNA for the CDR3: TGTGCCAGCAGTGCCCTGGGACAGGGTATCCAGCCCCAGCATTTT. Amino acids: CASSALGQGIQPQHF.

J is TRBJ2-2 and V is TRBV7-9; the D is unclear. The CDR3 runs to 14 residues. Trimming took off 2 bases at V and 7 bases at J, with 11 bases between the two ends. Germline V lookup: CDR1 SEHNR, CDR2 FQNEAQ (reference sequence). The DNA of the CDR3 is TGTGCCAGCAGCTTAACGCCTTCGGGCGGGGAGCTGTTTTTT. Protein: CASSLTPSGGELFF.

This chain joins TRBV12-3 or TRBV12-4 and TRBJ1-1; the D is unclear. The CDR3 has 12 amino acids. V was shortened by 3 bases and J by 8 bases, with 10 bases between the two germline ends. The DNA of the CDR3 is TGTGCCAGCAGTTTTCTGGGTATGGAAGCTTTCTTT. Protein sequence: CASSFLGMEAFF.

The J gene is TRBJ1-1, the V gene TRBV5-1; D is possibly TRBD1 (5 bases). The CDR3 is 13 amino acids. V lost 1 base and J 4 bases, leaving 8 bases between the germline ends. CDR1 SGHRS and CDR2 YFSETQ come from the germline V gene. CDR3 DNA: TGCGCCAGCAGCTTGCCGGGGGGCACTGAAGCTTTCTTT. This translates into CASSLPGGTEAFF.

The V gene is TRBV7-2, the J gene TRBJ1-5; perhaps TRBD1 as D (5 bases). CDR3 length: 14 amino acids. Deletions cut 0 bases from V and 6 bases from J, with 9 bases between. CDR1 SGHTA and CDR2 FQGNSA come from the germline V gene. The CDR3, as DNA: TGTGCCAGCAGCTTAGCTGGAAGGGGTCAGCCCCAGCATTTT. Its translation: CASSLAGRGQPQHF.

The chain combines TRBV27 with TRBJ2-1, with TRBD1 identical over 7 bases. V shed 11 bases, J shed 7 bases, and the junction held 5 bases outside the gene matches. This CDR3 has 11 amino acids. Germline CDR1 reads MNHEY; CDR2 reads SMNVEV (reference sequence). CDR3 in amino acids: CARYRGNEQFF. CDR3 DNA: TGTGCCCGATACAGGGGTAATGAGCAGTTCTTC.

This clone showed up just once. The chain couples TRBV5-1 to TRBJ1-3; no firm D call. Germline values: CDR1 SGHRS, CDR2 YFSETQ. This CDR3 contains 15 residues. V was clipped by 4 bases and J by 4 bases, with 15 bases between them. The CDR3 DNA reads TGCGCCAGCAGCCAAAACACGGCTTCGGGAAACACCATATATTTT. It is translated as CASSQNTASGNTIYF.

V usage is TRBV10-2 and J usage is TRBJ2-5; D is undetermined. Germline lookup yields CDR1 WSHSY and CDR2 SAAADI. V was shortened by 6 bases and J by 1 base, with 12 bases between the two germline ends. This CDR3 is 14 amino acids long. In DNA, the CDR3 is TGCGCCAGCAGAAACGGGCCTATCCAAGAGACCCAGTACTTC. Translated: CASRNGPIQETQYF.

The V call is TRBV19, the J call TRBJ1-1; TRBD1 matches 8 bases. V shed 10 bases and J 0 bases; nucleotides not matched to a gene: 4. Germline V gene sequence: CDR1 LNHDA, CDR2 SQIVND (reference sequence). This CDR3 has 13 amino acids. This CDR3 reads CAIDRGMNTEAFF. The CDR3 DNA follows: TGTGCCATCGACAGGGGAATGAACACTGAAGCTTTCTTT.

J is TRBJ1-5 and V is TRBV5-4; a possible D gene is TRBD1 (5 bases). The CDR3 loop spans 14 amino acids. Germline lookup yields CDR1 SGHNT and CDR2 YYREEE (reference sequence). V was trimmed by 0 bases and J by 4 bases, leaving 8 bases between them. CDR3 in DNA: TGTGCCAGCAGCTTGGATGGGGGTAATCAGCCCCAGCATTTT. It encodes CASSLDGGNQPQHF.

The chain carries TRBV29-1 and TRBJ1-2; D perhaps matches TRBD1 (5 bases). Germline V gene lookup returns CDR1 SQVTM and CDR2 ANQGSEA. There are 13 residues in the CDR3. Trimming removed 1 base from V and 1 base from J, with 7 bases in between. The CDR3 here is CSVEVGGNYGYTF. DNA for the CDR3: TGCAGCGTTGAAGTTGGGGGTAACTATGGCTACACCTTC.

The chain combines TRBV18 with TRBJ1-6; D gene unclear. V shed 3 bases and J shed 7 bases, with 10 bases lying between them. There are 14 residues in the CDR3. Germline V lookup: CDR1 KGHSH, CDR2 LQKENI. DNA of the CDR3: TGTGCCAGCTCACCGGAGGGCAGAAATTCACCCCTCCACTTT. Translation gives CASSPEGRNSPLHF.

This rearrangement joins TRBV27 to TRBJ1-6; D is ambiguous. Trimming removed 6 bases at V and 2 bases at J, with 14 bases between. Germline CDR1 is MNHEY and CDR2 is SMNVEV (reference sequence). The CDR3 spans 16 residues. CDR3 loop: CASSNTGRAYNSPLHF. The CDR3 coding sequence is TGTGCCAGCAGCAATACGGGGAGAGCCTATAATTCACCCCTCCACTTT.

This rearrangement joins TRBV7-2 to TRBJ1-2, with a possible D match to TRBD1 (5 bases). CDR3 length: 14 residues. The germline CDR1 and CDR2 sequences are SGHTA and FQGNSA. V was cut by 1 base and J by 8 bases, with 14 bases left in between. CDR3 nucleotides: TGTGCCAGCAGCTTAGACGAGGGGCCGTGGGGCTACACCTTC. Encoded protein: CASSLDEGPWGYTF.

The chain uses TRBV21-1 and TRBJ1-1; TRBD1 is the table's D call, not checked against the DNA. TRBV21-1 is a documented pseudogene. The CDR3 is made up of 16 amino acids. For the CDR3, the DNA is TGTGCCAGCAGCAAAGTAGAATTACAGGTCCGGATTGAAGCTTTCTTT. Amino acids: CASSKVELQVRIEAFF.

The gene calls are TRBV2 and TRBJ1-1, with D possibly being TRBD1 (6 bases). Between the trimmed V and J ends, which lost 1 base and 4 bases, there was a span of 13 bases. The CDR3 sequence is 15 residues long. Germline V lookup: CDR1 SNHLY, CDR2 FYNNEI. The CDR3 sequence: CASSEGFSGVTEAFF. CDR3 nucleotides: TGTGCCAGCAGTGAAGGGTTCTCAGGGGTCACTGAAGCTTTCTTT.

V and J are TRBV7-2 and TRBJ2-3; TRBD2 agrees at 8 bases. This CDR3 contains 15 residues. V shed 7 bases, J shed 6 bases, and the junction held 12 bases outside the gene matches. CDR1 is SGHTA and CDR2 is FQGNSA in the germline V gene. CDR3 DNA: TGTGCCAGCACGGCGGGGGGATTGAAAATGGATACGCAGTATTTT. It is translated as CASTAGGLKMDTQYF.

This sequence joins TRBV11-2 and TRBJ2-7; D unresolved. Germline V gene data show CDR1 as SGHAT and CDR2 as FQNNGV. This CDR3 region has 13 residues. Trimming pared 1 base from V and 4 bases from J, leaving 8 bases between. CDR3 nucleotides: TGTGCCAGCAGCTTAGGAGGTTCGTACGAGCAGTACTTC. Protein product: CASSLGGSYEQYF.